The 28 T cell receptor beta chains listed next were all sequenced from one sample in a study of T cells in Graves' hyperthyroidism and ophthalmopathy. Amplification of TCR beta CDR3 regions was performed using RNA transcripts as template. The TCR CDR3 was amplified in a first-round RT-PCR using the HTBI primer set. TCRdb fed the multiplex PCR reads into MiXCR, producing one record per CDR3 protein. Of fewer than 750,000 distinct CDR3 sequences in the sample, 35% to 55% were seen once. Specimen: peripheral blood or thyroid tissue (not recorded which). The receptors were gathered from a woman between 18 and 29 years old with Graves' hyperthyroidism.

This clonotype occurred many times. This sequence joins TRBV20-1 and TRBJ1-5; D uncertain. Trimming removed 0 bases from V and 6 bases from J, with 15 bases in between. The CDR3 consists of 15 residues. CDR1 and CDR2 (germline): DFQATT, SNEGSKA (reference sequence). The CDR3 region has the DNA TGCAGTGCTAGAGATCGCCAGGCCAGTATTCAGCCCCAGCATTTT. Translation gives CSARDRQASIQPQHF.

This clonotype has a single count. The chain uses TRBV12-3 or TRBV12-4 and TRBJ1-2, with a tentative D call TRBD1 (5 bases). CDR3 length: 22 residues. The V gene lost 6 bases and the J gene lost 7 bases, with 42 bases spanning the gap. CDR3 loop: CASSSGPRGTYAFDPLQRGYTF. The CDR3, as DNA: TGTGCCAGCAGCTCAGGCCCGCGGGGGACCTACGCCTTCGACCCCCTCCAGCGTGGCTACACCTTC.

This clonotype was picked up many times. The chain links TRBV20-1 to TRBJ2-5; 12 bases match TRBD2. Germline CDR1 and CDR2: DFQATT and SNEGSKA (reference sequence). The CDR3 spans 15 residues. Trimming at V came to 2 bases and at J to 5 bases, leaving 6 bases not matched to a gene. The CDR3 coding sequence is TGCAGTGCTAGATCCGGACTAGCGGGATTGGAGACCCAGTACTTC. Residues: CSARSGLAGLETQYF.

Here the CDR3 reads CATSSRAGDEQYF. As DNA, the CDR3 is TGTGCCACCAGCAGCCGAGCGGGAGACGAGCAGTACTTC. The gene calls are TRBV15 and TRBJ2-7, with TRBD2 matching over 8 bases. CDR3 size: 13 residues. V gave up 3 bases and J gave up 5 bases; unmatched junction bases: 3. Germline values: CDR1 LNHNV, CDR2 YYDKDF (reference sequence).

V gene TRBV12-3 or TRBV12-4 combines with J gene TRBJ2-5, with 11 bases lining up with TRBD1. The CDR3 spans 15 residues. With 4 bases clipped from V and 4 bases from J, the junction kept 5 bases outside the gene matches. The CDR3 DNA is TGTGCCAGCAGTTCGGGACAGGGGGAATTAGAGACCCAGTACTTC. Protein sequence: CASSSGQGELETQYF.

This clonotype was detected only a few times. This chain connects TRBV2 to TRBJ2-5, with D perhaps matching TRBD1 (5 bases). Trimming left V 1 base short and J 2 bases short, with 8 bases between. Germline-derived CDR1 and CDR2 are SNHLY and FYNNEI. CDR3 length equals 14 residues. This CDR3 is CASSEGTGQETQYF. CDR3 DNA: TGTGCCAGCAGTGAAGGAACAGGACAAGAGACCCAGTACTTC.

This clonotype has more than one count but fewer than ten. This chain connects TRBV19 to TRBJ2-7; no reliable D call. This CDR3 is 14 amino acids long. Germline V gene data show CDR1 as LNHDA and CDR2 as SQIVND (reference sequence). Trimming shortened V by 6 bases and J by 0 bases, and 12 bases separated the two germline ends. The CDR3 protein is CASSSVAASYEQYF. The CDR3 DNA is TGTGCCAGTAGCTCCGTGGCGGCCTCCTACGAGCAGTACTTC.

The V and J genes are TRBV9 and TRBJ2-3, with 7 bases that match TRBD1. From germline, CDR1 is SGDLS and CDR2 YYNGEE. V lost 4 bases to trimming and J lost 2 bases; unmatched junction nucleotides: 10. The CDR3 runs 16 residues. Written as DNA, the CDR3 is TGTGCCAGCAGCCCCGCCGGGACAGACCCCACAGATACGCAGTATTTT. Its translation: CASSPAGTDPTDTQYF.

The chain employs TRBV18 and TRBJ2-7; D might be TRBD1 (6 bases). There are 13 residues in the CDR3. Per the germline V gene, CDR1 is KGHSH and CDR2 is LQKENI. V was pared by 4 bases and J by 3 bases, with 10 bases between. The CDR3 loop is CASSHPGHYEQYF. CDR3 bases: TGTGCCAGCTCACACCCGGGACACTACGAGCAGTACTTC.

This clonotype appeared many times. The CDR3 spells CASGRRIGETQYF. CDR3 DNA: TGTGCCAGCGGTCGTAGGATTGGAGAGACCCAGTACTTC. The rearrangement joins TRBV2 to TRBJ2-5; no definite D call. V lost 8 bases and J 4 bases, leaving 14 bases between the germline ends. From germline, CDR1 is SNHLY and CDR2 FYNNEI. This CDR3 contains 13 residues.

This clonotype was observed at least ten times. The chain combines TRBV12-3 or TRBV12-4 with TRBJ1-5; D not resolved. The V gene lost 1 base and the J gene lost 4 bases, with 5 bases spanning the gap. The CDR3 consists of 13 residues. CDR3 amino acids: CASSLGQNQPQHF. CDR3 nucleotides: TGTGCCAGCAGTTTAGGGCAGAATCAGCCCCAGCATTTT.

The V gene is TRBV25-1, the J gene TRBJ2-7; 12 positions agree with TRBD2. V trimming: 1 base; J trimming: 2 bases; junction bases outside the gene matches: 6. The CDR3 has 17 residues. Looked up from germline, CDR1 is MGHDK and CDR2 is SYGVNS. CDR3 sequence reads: CASSEFGLAGWAYEQYF. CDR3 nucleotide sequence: TGTGCCAGCAGTGAATTCGGACTAGCGGGATGGGCCTACGAGCAGTACTTC.

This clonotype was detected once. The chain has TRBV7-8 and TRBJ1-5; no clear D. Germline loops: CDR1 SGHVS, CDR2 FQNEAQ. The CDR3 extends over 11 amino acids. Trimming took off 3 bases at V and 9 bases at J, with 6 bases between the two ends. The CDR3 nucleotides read TGTGCCAGCAGCTTCTCTCGGCCCCAGCATTTT. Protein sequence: CASSFSRPQHF.

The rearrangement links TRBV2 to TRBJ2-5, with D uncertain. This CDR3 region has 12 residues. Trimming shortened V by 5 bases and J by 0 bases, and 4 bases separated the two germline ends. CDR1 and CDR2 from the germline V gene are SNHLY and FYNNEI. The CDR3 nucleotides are TGTGCCAGCAGTTCGTACCAAGAGACCCAGTACTTC. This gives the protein CASSSYQETQYF.

Here the CDR3 reads CASSFGGTGNSPLHF. CDR3 bases: TGTGCCAGCAGCTTCGGAGGGACAGGGAATTCACCCCTCCACTTT. The chain has TRBV7-2 and TRBJ1-6; 9 bases align to TRBD1. V shed 3 bases and J 7 bases; nucleotides not matched to a gene: 4. Germline lookup yields CDR1 SGHTA and CDR2 FQGNSA. CDR3 length: 15 amino acids.

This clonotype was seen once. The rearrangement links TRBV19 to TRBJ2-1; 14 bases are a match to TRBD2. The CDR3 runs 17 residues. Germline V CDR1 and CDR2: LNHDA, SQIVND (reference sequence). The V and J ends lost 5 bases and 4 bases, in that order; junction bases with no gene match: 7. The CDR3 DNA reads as TGTGCCAGTAGTCCCAGGACTAGCGGGAGGTTTTACAATGAGCAGTTCTTC. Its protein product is CASSPRTSGRFYNEQFF. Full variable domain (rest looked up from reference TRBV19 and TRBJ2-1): DGGITQSPKYLFRKEGQNVTLSCEQNLNHDAMYWYRQDPGQGLRLIYYSQIVNDFQKGDIAEGYSVSREKKESFPLTVTSAQKNPTAFYLCASSPRTSGRFYNEQFFGPGTRLTVL.

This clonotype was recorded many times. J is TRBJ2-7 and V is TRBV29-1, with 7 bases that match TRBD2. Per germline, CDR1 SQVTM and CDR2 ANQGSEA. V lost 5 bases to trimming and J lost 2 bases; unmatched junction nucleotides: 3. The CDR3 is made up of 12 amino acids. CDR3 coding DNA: TGCAGCGTTATCGCGGGAGCCTACGAGCAGTACTTC. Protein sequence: CSVIAGAYEQYF.

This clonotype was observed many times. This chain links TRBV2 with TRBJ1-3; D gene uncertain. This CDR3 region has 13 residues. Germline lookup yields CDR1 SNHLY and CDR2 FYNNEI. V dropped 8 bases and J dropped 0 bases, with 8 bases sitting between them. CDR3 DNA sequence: TGTGCCAGCCTAAACTCCTCTGGAAACACCATATATTTT. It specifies CASLNSSGNTIYF. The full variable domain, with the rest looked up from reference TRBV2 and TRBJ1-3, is EPEVTQTPSHQVTQMGQEVILRCVPISNHLYFYWYRQILGQKVEFLVSFYNNEISEKSEIFDDQFSVERPDGSNFTLKIRSTKLEDSAMYFCASLNSSGNTIYFGEGSWLTVV.

The CDR3 loop is CATSDSSPGTSATDTQYF. The CDR3 region has the DNA TGTGCCACCAGTGATTCAAGTCCCGGGACTAGCGCGACAGATACGCAGTATTTT. The chain has TRBV24-1 and TRBJ2-3, with 10 bases matching TRBD2. Per the germline V gene, CDR1 is KGHDR and CDR2 is SFDVKD. Trimming took 2 bases from V and 3 from J; bases not matched to a gene: 10. This CDR3 region has 18 residues.

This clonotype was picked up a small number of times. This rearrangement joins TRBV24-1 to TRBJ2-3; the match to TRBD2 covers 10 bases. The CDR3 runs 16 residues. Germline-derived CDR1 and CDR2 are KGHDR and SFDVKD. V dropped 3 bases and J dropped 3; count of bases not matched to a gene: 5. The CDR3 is CATSDAASGRTDTQYF. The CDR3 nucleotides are TGTGCCACCAGTGATGCCGCTAGCGGGAGAACAGATACGCAGTATTTT.

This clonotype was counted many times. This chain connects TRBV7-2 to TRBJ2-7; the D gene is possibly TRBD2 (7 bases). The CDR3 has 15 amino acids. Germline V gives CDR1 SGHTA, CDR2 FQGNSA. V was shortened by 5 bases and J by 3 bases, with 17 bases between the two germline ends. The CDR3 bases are TGTGCCAGCAGCAGGGGGGGGGGATACAGCTACGAGCAGTACTTC. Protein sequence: CASSRGGGYSYEQYF.

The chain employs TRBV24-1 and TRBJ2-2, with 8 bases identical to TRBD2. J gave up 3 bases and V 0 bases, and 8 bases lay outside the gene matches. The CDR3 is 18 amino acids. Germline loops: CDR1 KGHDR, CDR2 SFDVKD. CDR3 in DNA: TGTGCCACCAGTGATTTGCTGAGCGGGAGACGATACACCGGGGAGCTGTTTTTT. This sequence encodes CATSDLLSGRRYTGELFF.

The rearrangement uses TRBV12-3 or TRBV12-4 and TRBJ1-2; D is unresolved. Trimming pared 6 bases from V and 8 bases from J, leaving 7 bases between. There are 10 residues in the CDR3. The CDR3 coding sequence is TGTGCCAGCAGAAGCGAGGGCTACACCTTC. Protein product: CASRSEGYTF.

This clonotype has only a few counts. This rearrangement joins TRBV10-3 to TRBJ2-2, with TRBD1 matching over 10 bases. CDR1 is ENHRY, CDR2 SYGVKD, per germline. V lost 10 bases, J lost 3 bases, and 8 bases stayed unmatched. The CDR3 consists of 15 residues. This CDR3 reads CATLAGTGDTGELFF. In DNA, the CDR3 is TGTGCCACCCTCGCGGGGACAGGGGACACCGGGGAGCTGTTTTTT.

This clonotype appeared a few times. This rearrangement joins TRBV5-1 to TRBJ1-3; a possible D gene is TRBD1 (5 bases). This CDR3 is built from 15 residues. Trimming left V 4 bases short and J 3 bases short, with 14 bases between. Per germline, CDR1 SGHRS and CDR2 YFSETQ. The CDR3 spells CASSVGRSDGNTIYF. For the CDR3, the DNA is TGCGCCAGCAGCGTGGGGCGGTCAGATGGAAACACCATATATTTT.

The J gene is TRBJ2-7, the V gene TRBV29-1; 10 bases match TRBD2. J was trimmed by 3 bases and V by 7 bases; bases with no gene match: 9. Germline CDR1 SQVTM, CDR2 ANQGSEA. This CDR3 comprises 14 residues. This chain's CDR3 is CSAPGSGRVYEQYF. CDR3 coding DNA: TGCAGCGCCCCGGGGAGCGGGAGGGTCTACGAGCAGTACTTC.

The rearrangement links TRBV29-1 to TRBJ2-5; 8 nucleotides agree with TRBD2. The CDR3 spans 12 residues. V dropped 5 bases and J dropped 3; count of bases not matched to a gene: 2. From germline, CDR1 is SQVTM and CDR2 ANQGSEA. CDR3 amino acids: CSVLSGEETQYF. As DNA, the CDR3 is TGCAGCGTTCTTAGCGGGGAAGAGACCCAGTACTTC.

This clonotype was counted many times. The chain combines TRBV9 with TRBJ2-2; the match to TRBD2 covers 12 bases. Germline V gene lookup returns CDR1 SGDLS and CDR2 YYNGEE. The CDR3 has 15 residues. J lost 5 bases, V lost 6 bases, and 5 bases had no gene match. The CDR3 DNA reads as TGTGCCAGCAAACCGGGGACTAGCGGGACCGGGGAGCTGTTTTTT. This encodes CASKPGTSGTGELFF.